Each of the 10 T cell receptor beta chains below was sequenced from the same sample in a study of chemoradiotherapy in HPV16-positive cancers. Sequencing was performed with immunoSEQ multiplex PCR; in TCRdb, only in-frame clones are kept and a portion is missing. The table includes around 9,200 clones, approximately 78% detected once. Collection took place from a patient who underwent chemoradiotherapy. These receptors all stem from a human donor with HPV-associated anogenital cancer.

The chain recombines TRBV30 with TRBJ1-1; 7 positions agree with TRBD1. The junction had 2 bases not matched to a gene; V was cut back by 1 base and J by 0 bases. Germline V gene sequence: CDR1 GTSNPN, CDR2 SVGIG (reference sequence). The CDR3 sequence is 14 residues long. The CDR3 bases are TGTGCCTGGAGTGGGACAGGTCTGAACACTGAAGCTTTCTTT. Translated: CAWSGTGLNTEAFF.

This clone was counted a few times. The rearrangement joins TRBV7-9 to TRBJ2-1, with a weak D call TRBD2 (5 bases). This CDR3 spans 18 amino acids. Trimming shortened V by 1 base and J by 1 base, and 17 bases separated the two germline ends. Germline V lookup: CDR1 SEHNR, CDR2 FQNEAQ (reference sequence). The CDR3, as DNA: TGTGCCAGCAGCTTAGGGACGGGTGCAGCGGAGTCCTACAATGAGCAGTTCTTC. Protein: CASSLGTGAAESYNEQFF. The whole variable domain, filled in from reference TRBV7-9 and TRBJ2-1, reads DTGVSQNPRHKITKRGQNVTFRCDPISEHNRLYWYRQTLGQGPEFLTYFQNEAQLEKSRLLSDRFSAERPKGSFSTLEIQRTEQGDSAMYLCASSLGTGAAESYNEQFFGPGTRLTVL.

This chain uses TRBV5-1 with TRBJ2-1; 10 nucleotides agree with TRBD2. The CDR3 covers 15 residues. CDR1 is SGHRS and CDR2 is YFSETQ in the germline V gene. V lost 3 bases, J lost 6 bases, and 6 bases stayed unmatched. CDR3 loop: CASSSAGGPGNEQFF. The CDR3 DNA follows: TGCGCCAGCAGCTCAGCGGGGGGGCCGGGCAATGAGCAGTTCTTC.

The gene calls are TRBV4-1 and TRBJ1-5; unclear D gene. Trimming took 0 bases from V and 16 from J, leaving 19 bases between them. The CDR3 runs 14 residues. The germline CDR1 and CDR2 sequences are MGHRA and YSYEKL. DNA of the CDR3: TGCGCCAGCAGCCAAGAATTGGCCAGGCCACCTCACCATTTT. Protein: CASSQELARPPHHF.

The rearrangement joins TRBV28 to TRBJ1-2; D gene uncertain. CDR3 length: 11 amino acids. V lost 5 bases to trimming and J lost 2 bases, with 3 bases between them. Germline V gene data show CDR1 as MDHEN and CDR2 as SYDVKM. CDR3 sequence (DNA): TGTGCCAGCAGTGGGAACTATGGCTACACCTTC. Translating gives CASSGNYGYTF.

This clone has more than one count but fewer than ten. The CDR3 region is CASPPIYTF. CDR3 bases: TGTGCCAGCCCTCCAATCTACACCTTC. This chain links TRBV6-4 with TRBJ1-2; D not resolved. Germline V gives CDR1 MRHNA, CDR2 SNTAGT. With 8 bases removed from V and 10 bases from J, the gap between germline ends came to 8 bases. The CDR3 is 9 residues long.

This clone was detected only a few times. The chain employs TRBV11-2 and TRBJ2-1; D ambiguous. Germline CDR1 and CDR2: SGHAT and FQNNGV. Trimming took 6 bases from V and 9 from J, leaving 12 bases between them. The CDR3 runs 12 residues. The CDR3 loop is CASRNLEGEQFF. DNA for the CDR3: TGTGCCAGCAGGAACTTGGAAGGTGAGCAGTTCTTC.

The chain combines TRBV13 with TRBJ2-1, with D tentatively TRBD1 or TRBD2 (5 bases each). CDR3 length: 15 residues. V lost 1 base to trimming and J lost 2 bases, with 9 bases between them. CDR1 is PRHDT and CDR2 is FYEKMQ in the germline V gene (reference sequence). In DNA, the CDR3 is TGTGCCAGCAGCTTAGCCCGGGGACCCTACAATGAGCAGTTCTTC. Its translation: CASSLARGPYNEQFF.

This sequence joins TRBV5-1 and TRBJ2-2, with 10 bases aligning to TRBD2. This CDR3 has 15 residues. Germline V gene data show CDR1 as SGHRS and CDR2 as YFSETQ. J was trimmed by 3 bases and V by 5 bases; bases with no gene match: 4. This CDR3 reads CASSPSGGDTGELFF. The CDR3 DNA is TGCGCCAGCAGTCCCAGCGGGGGGGACACCGGGGAGCTGTTTTTT.

This sequence joins TRBV5-4 and TRBJ1-4; TRBD1 is a possible D gene (6 bases). This CDR3 has 13 residues. Germline V gene data show CDR1 as SGHNT and CDR2 as YYREEE (reference sequence). The ends were cut back, 7 bases at V and 8 bases at J, with 15 bases in the middle. CDR3 bases: TGTGCCAGCTCTGACAGGCTGGGGGAAAAACTGTTTTTT. This encodes CASSDRLGEKLFF.